The 3 T cell receptor beta chains presented below share a single source sample, sequenced in a study of cytomegalovirus exposure and HLA in healthy donors. The PCR contained 60 Vbeta and 13 Jbeta primers. Sequencing was performed with immunoSEQ multiplex PCR; in TCRdb, only in-frame clones are kept and a portion is missing. The sample includes 160,000 or so clones, under 90% of them seen just once. Specimen: PBMCs. All receptors come from a man younger than 35 in good health and CMV-seronegative.

This sequence joins TRBV5-1 and TRBJ2-2; D may be TRBD2 (5 bases). This CDR3 contains 15 residues. Trimming left V 4 bases short and J 1 base short, with 11 bases between. The germline V gene has CDR1 SGHRS and CDR2 YFSETQ. The CDR3 DNA is TGCGCCAGCAGCCAAGGACTTCTGAACACCGGGGAGCTGTTTTTT. Protein: CASSQGLLNTGELFF.

This clone has just one count. The rearrangement links TRBV5-6 to TRBJ2-5; 9 positions agree with TRBD1. The J call may be incorrect, as the DNA end agrees better with TRBJ2-7. The length of the CDR3 is 15 residues. Germline V CDR1 and CDR2: SGHDT, YYEEEE. DNA of the CDR3: TGTGCCAGCAGCTTGACAGGGGGCCTCTCCTACGAGCAGTACTTC. Encoded protein: CASSLTGGLSYEQYF.

This sequence joins TRBV28 and TRBJ1-4; the D is unclear. V dropped 8 bases and J dropped 2 bases, with 15 bases sitting between them. CDR1 and CDR2 from the germline V gene are MDHEN and SYDVKM. The CDR3 consists of 15 residues. The DNA for the CDR3 is TGTGCCAGCTCCCCCCCCGGGAGGACTAATGAAAAACTGTTTTTT. It codes for CASSPPGRTNEKLFF. Combining the CDR3 with reference TRBV28 and TRBJ1-4 gives the whole variable domain DVKVTQSSRYLVKRTGEKVFLECVQDMDHENMFWYRQDPGLGLRLIYFSYDVKMKEKGDIPEGYSVSREKKERFSLILESASTNQTSMYLCASSPPGRTNEKLFFGSGTQLSVL.